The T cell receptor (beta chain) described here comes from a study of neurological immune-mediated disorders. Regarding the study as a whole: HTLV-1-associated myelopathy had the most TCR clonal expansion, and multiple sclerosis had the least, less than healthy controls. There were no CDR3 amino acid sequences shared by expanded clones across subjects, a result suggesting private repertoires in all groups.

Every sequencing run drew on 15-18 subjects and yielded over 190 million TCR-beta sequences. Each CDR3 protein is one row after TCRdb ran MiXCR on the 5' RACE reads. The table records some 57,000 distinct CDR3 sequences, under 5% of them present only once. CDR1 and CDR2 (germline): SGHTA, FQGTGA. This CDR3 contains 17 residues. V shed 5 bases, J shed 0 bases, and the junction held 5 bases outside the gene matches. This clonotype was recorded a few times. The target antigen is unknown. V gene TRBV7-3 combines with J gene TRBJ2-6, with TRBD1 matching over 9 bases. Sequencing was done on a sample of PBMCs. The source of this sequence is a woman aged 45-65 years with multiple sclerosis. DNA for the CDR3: TGTGCCAGCAGCCAACAGGGGGCAGGCTCTGGGGCCAACGTCCTGACTTTC. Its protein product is CASSQQGAGSGANVLTF.